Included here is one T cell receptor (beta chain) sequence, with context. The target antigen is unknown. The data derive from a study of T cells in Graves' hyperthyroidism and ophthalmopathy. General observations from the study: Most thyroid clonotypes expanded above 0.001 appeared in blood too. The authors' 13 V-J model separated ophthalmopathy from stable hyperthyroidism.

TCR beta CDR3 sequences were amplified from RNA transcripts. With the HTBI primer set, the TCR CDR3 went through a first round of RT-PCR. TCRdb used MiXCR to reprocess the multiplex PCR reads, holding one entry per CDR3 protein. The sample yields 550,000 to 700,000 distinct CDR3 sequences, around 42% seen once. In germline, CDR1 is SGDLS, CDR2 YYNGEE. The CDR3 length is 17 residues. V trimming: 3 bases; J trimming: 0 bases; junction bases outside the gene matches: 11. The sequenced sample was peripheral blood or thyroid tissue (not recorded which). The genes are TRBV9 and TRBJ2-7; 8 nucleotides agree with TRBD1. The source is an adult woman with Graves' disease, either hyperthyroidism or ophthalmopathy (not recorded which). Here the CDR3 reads CASSASTGGPSSYEQYF. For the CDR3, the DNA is TGTGCCAGCAGCGCATCAACAGGGGGTCCTAGCTCCTACGAGCAGTACTTC.